The T cell receptor (beta chain) described here comes from a study of blood T cell repertoires in COVID-19. Across the whole study: Both acute and convalescent COVID-19 samples were obtained from the United States, Italy and Spain.

Trimming removed 8 bases at V and 10 bases at J, with 24 bases between. This CDR3 region has 16 residues. CDR1 MDHEN and CDR2 SYDVKM come from the germline V gene. Some clones are missing from TCRdb's copy, which holds only in-frame ones; the method was immunoSEQ multiplex PCR. The table records approximately 310,000 clones, 87% of them present only once. This chain uses TRBV28 with TRBJ1-6; D may be TRBD1 (6 bases). The source is a man aged 50-60 years with active or convalescent COVID-19. Sequenced input: peripheral blood. The CDR3 coding sequence is TGTGCCAGCCGTCCCCGAACAGGGTACAGAGGGTCACCCCTCCACTTT. Its protein is CASRPRTGYRGSPLHF.